This T cell receptor (beta chain) was retrieved from a study of blood T cells in healthy people across ages (dated by TCRdb to about 2015). Study-level background: In model experiments, template switching captured about one uniquely barcoded TCR beta cDNA molecule for every two T cells. To avoid experimental bias, donors of different ages were randomly spread across the sequencing lanes. To track age-related changes in TCR beta repertoire diversity, the study relied on deep sequencing normalized with unique cDNA molecular identifiers. The donors were divided into four age groups: young (average around 17 years), middle-aged (approximately 39), aged (62) and long-lived (around 87). The study analyzed two additional independent replicas of 1 million unique cDNA reads from the same blood draw for two donors, one aged 18 to 30 and one aged 80 or older.

Beyond this particular receptor, the publication reports: The long-lived group showed more naive CD4+ T cells, fewer expanded clones and increased TCR diversity than the aged group, suggesting age selection. Since profiling was done on bulk unsorted PBMCs, naive and antigen-experienced compartments could not be conclusively compared. Because donor CMV infection status was unknown, age-related changes in expanded clonotypes were potentially confounded. The percentage of naive T cells measured by flow cytometry correlated strongly with observed TCR beta diversity. As age increased, observed TCR beta diversity per million T cells dropped in a roughly linear way, and a significant reduction was already evident by age around 41. Estimates of total diversity based on one million sequenced T cells were considered lower bounds and underestimates.

There are many counts of this clonotype. The antigen it recognizes is unknown. No base-level quality is on record; no much larger clone is a single base apart. The germline ends are 17 bases apart after V is trimmed by 7 bases and J by 5 bases. The CDR3 has 13 amino acids, counting the end cysteine and phenylalanine. Just the 39-base CDR3 DNA is kept, in frame starting at base 1. From a lookup of the germline V gene, CDR1 and CDR2 are SQVTM and ANQGSEA. The donors were under 40 Caucasian individuals from Russia, aged roughly 6 to 95 years, who were systemically healthy. Each donor gave approximately 9.4 milliliters of peripheral blood, drawn into EDTA-treated Vacutainer tubes. Ficoll-Paque density-gradient centrifugation was used to isolate PBMCs, with at least 6.5 million obtained per sample. Total RNA was extracted from PBMCs with Trizol reagent, with at least 6 micrograms obtained per sample. For every donor, flow cytometry on a PBMC aliquot measured the percentage of naive CD45RAhigh/CD27high T cells.

Libraries were constructed by 5' RACE. Reads for this sample came from an Illumina HiSeq 2500. A second PCR of 7 to 11 cycles was performed with a sample-barcoded 5' primer and a J-beta primer mix. A unique molecular identifier was introduced onto each TCR beta cDNA molecule by a template-switch 5' adaptor carrying 12 random nucleotides. At least 2.5 million CDR3-containing paired-end reads were obtained from each sample. First-strand cDNA was synthesized from all RNA with the Mint cDNA synthesis kit, primed by a TRBC-specific oligonucleotide. Following uracil-DNA glycosylase treatment, all cDNA underwent a first 18-cycle PCR with the universal primers M1SS and BC2_uni_R. In the original analysis: For normalization, 1 million high-quality reads were randomly selected from each sample, with every read carrying a distinct molecular identifier. Reads with shared molecular identifiers were discarded instead of being binned into consensus sequences. MiTCR, set to a Q25 quality threshold and the strictest error-elimination algorithm, was used for CDR3 identification, clonotype clustering and error correction. A nonparametric unseen species model using Euler transformation provided a lower-bound estimate of total TCR beta diversity. TCRdb's own reprocessing of the public reads used fastp at Q25 and MiXCR and kept productive beta chains. Identical CDR3 proteins give one entry, which carries the most common genes and DNA. TCRdb, not the authors, supplied the V and J calls. The sample has 710,000 or so distinct CDR3 sequences on record, about 30% of them singletons. The ten largest make up 15% of the sample.

The clonotype originates from a woman older than 75 in good health. Donor details come from another sample of the same person, matched by shared clones. This chain joins TRBV29-1 to TRBJ2-5, with the D segment identity uncertain. Sequences were obtained from blood. The nucleotide sequence reads as follows: TGCAGCGCCCGGGCCCCCCCTTGGGAGACCCAGTACTTC. The translation is CSARAPPWETQYF.